This T cell receptor beta chain was retrieved from a study of cytomegalovirus exposure and HLA in healthy donors. As regards this clone: The same CDR3 also results from other DNA sequences found in this sample.

With 60 Vbeta and 13 Jbeta primers, the PCR was carried out. The table came from immunoSEQ multiplex PCR; TCRdb's copy has only in-frame clones and leaves some out. The sample shows about 160,000 clones, more than 65% of them seen only once. This sequence originates from a man aged 50 to 59 in good health and CMV-seropositive. Specimen: PBMCs.

In nucleotides, the CDR3 is TGTGCTAGTGGCCCCGACAGGGGAGGTCAGCCCCAGCATTTT. Translated: CASGPDRGGQPQHF. V and J are TRBV12-5 and TRBJ1-5; 8 nucleotides match TRBD1. Looked up from germline, CDR1 is LGHNT and CDR2 is FRNRAP. J was trimmed by 6 bases and V by 6 bases; bases with no gene match: 7. The CDR3 sequence is 14 residues long.